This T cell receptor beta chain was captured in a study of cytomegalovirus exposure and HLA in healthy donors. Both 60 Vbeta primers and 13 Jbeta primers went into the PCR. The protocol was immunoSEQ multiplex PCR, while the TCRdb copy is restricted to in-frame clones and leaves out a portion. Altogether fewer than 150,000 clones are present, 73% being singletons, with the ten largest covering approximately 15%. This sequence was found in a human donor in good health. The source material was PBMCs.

For the CDR3, the DNA is TGTGCCAGCAGTCCCCCCGGGACCCAGTACTTC. It is translated as CASSPPGTQYF. V is TRBV6-6 and J is TRBJ2-5; D unclear. V was clipped by 5 bases and J by 7 bases, with 8 bases between them. Germline V gives CDR1 MNHNY, CDR2 SVGAGI (reference sequence). The CDR3 sequence is 11 residues long.